This T cell receptor (beta chain) was captured by sequencing in a study of regulatory T cells in long-lasting Graves disease (dated by TCRdb to 2020 to 2023). Regarding the research as a whole: Persistent Graves' disease meant more than 5 years of antithyroid drug treatment with TSH receptor autoantibodies that stayed positive. Peripheral blood TCR sequencing and RNA sequencing compared persistent Graves' disease patients with newly diagnosed Graves' disease patients. The study was conducted in China and was registered as a clinical trial. A total of 35 or so samples were covered by TCR sequencing, comprising some 13 persistent and around 20 newly diagnosed Graves' disease patients. In the clinical cohort, patients with persistent Graves' disease had used antithyroid drugs for an average of around 9.3 years. Broader findings and caveats from the paper: Persistent Graves' disease patients showed lower TCR Shannon entropy and fewer highly expanded clones than newly diagnosed patients, suggesting clonal expansion. The study examined only peripheral blood because the primary lesion, thyroid tissue, could not be accessed. Persistent disease showed preferential use of TRBV28, TRBJ1-2 and TRBJ2-5, whereas newly diagnosed disease favored TRBV20-1 and TRBJ2-1. More public clonotypes were shared among persistent patients (more than 2,500) than among newly diagnosed patients (966). The authors noted that the small sample size was a limitation that may lower accuracy. Only the TCR beta chain was sequenced and analyzed.

In this sample, this clonotype turned up once. What antigen it recognizes has not been identified. No qualities accompany the bases; no much larger clone lies one base away. One read yields weak evidence. The time point label of this sample denotes: persistent/refractory GD, antithyroid drugs over 5 years with positive TRAb. For both TCR sequencing and RNA sequencing, RNA was extracted from PBMCs using TRIzol. The diagnosis of Graves' disease was made according to American Thyroid Association guidelines. Recruitment of patients was carried out at an endocrinology department in Xi'an, China. Each patient gave roughly 8.4 milliliters of peripheral blood, collected in an EDTA anticoagulant tube. Ficoll Paque Plus density gradient separation was used to isolate PBMCs, and no further T cell sorting was performed. RNA quality was checked with an Agilent 2100 Bioanalyzer and agarose gel, and concentration with a NanoDrop 2000.

V loses 11 bases at its end and J loses 3 bases; junction bases beyond the gene matches: 8. Per the germline V gene (reference sequence), MNHEY is the CDR1 and SMNVEV is the CDR2. The CDR3 covers 16 residues, taking in both the cysteine and the phenylalanine. CDR3 DNA is the only sequence kept; it has 48 bases, read in frame from the first base. Library method: multiplex PCR. The sequencer was an Illumina HiSeq 4000. iRepertoire HTBI primers and Arm-PCR amplification of CDR3 regions were used to construct TCR beta libraries. Gel purification was performed on PCR products prior to sequencing. In the authors' own workflow: Gene usage analysis of CDR3 amino acid clonotypes used the 55 to 65 TRBV and 12 to 15 TRBJ segments found across samples. COPE and FqMerger were used to merge filtered high-quality paired reads into contigs. BLAST was used to align contigs to the IMGT TRBV, TRBD and TRBJ reference genes, and CDR3 was defined following IMGT. Any clonotype with a frequency above 0.1% was classified as a highly expanded clone. Repertoire diversity was measured by Shannon entropy, and V-J evenness by the Gini coefficient. A clonotype found in more than one individual was treated as public. The public reads were quality trimmed at Q25 with fastp and then assembled into clones with MiXCR by TCRdb, keeping productive beta chains. Each entry is one CDR3 protein sequence, shown with its most common DNA and genes. For this entry, the V and J calls and clone size follow TCRdb and not the study's own pipeline. The sample yields about 470,000 distinct CDR3 sequences; about a fifth were counted once. Clones ranked in the top ten supply 6.5% to 8% of the sample.

The sequence was collected from a female donor with Graves disease. Recombination connected TRBV27 to TRBJ2-3, with TRBD2 matching 16 junction bases. This specimen consisted of peripheral blood mononuclear cells (PBMCs), obtained when the disease was refractory, from a patient treated with antithyroid drugs. CDR3 sequence: CASSGLAGGRTDTQYF. The sequenced DNA: TGTGCCTCCTCGGGACTAGCGGGAGGGCGTACAGATACGCAGTATTTT.